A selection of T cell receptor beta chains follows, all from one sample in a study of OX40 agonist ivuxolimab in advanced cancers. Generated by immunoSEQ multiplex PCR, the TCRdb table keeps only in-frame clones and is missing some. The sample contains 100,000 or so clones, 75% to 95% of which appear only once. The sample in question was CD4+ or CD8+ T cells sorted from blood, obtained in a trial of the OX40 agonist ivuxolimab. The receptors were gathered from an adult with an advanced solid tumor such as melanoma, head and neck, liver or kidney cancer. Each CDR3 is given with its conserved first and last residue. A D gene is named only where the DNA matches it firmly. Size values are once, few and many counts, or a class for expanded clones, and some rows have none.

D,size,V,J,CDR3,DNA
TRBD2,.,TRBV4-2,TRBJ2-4,CASSPGLAGTEGNIQYF,TGTGCCAGCAGCCCGGGACTAGCGGGAACGGAAGGAAACATTCAGTACTTC
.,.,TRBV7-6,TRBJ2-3,CASSSTRSRRSGGSDTQYF,TGTGCCAGCAGCTCAACCCGTAGCCGGAGATCTGGGGGCTCAGATACGCAGTATTTT
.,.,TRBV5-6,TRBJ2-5,CASSPRGSGLKETQYF,TGTGCCAGCAGCCCCCGGGGATCCGGGCTAAAAGAGACCCAGTACTTC
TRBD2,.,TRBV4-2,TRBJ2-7,CASSQDGSGRTYEQYF,TGTGCCAGCAGCCAAGATGGTAGCGGGAGAACCTACGAGCAGTACTTC
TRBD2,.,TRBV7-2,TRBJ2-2,CASSPRRLAATGELFF,TGTGCCAGCAGCCCCAGGCGGCTAGCGGCCACCGGGGAGCTGTTTTTT
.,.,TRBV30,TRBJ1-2,CAWSVGSTAYGYTF,TGTGCCTGGAGTGTTGGCAGTACAGCCTATGGCTACACCTTC
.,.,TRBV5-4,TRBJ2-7,CASSRDPVYEQYF,TGTGCCAGCAGCCGGGACCCCGTTTACGAGCAGTACTTC
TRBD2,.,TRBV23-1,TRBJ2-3,CASNQTSASTDTQYF,TGCGCCAGCAATCAGACTAGCGCTAGCACAGATACGCAGTATTTT
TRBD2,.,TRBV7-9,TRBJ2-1,CASGNAGGNEQFF,TGTGCCAGCGGGAATGCGGGGGGAAATGAGCAGTTCTTC
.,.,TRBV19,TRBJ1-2,CASTSSRQSLRDGYTF,TGTGCCAGTACCTCCTCTAGACAGAGCCTCCGTGATGGCTACACCTTC
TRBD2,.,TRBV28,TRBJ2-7,CAIGTSGKSYEQYF,TGTGCCATCGGGACTAGCGGGAAGTCCTACGAGCAGTACTTC
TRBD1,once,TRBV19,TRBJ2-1,CASSKGASYNEQFF,TGTGCCAGTAGTAAGGGGGCATCCTACAATGAGCAGTTCTTC
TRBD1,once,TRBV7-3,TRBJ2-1,CASSGGESYNEQFF,TGTGCCAGCTCAGGGGGAGAGTCCTACAATGAGCAGTTCTTC
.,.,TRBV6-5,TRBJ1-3,CATLSGTPAFYF,TGTGCCACTCTGTCAGGGACCCCAGCCTTTTATTTT
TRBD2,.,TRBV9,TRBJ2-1,CASSLTLSGRAHEQFF,TGTGCCAGCAGTCTTACCCTGAGCGGGAGAGCCCATGAGCAGTTCTTC
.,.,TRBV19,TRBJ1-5,CASTSTEYSNQPQHF,TGTGCCAGTACCTCCACAGAATATAGCAATCAGCCCCAGCATTTT
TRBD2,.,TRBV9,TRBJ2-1,CASSVGVGGYNEQFF,TGTGCCAGCAGCGTAGGTGTGGGGGGGTACAATGAGCAGTTCTTC
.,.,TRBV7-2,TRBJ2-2,CASSLEWGPANTGELFF,TGTGCCAGCAGCTTAGAGTGGGGCCCCGCGAACACCGGGGAGCTGTTTTTT
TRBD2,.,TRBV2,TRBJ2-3,CASSEWQAGSTDTQYF,TGTGCCAGCAGTGAATGGCAAGCGGGAAGCACAGATACGCAGTATTTT
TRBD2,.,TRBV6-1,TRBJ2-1,CASQREVYNEQFF,TGTGCCAGCCAGCGGGAGGTCTACAATGAGCAGTTCTTC
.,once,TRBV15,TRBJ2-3,CATSRGGRETDTQYF,TGTGCCACCAGCAGAGGGGGGCGGGAGACAGATACGCAGTATTTT
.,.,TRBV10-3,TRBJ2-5,CAISAGQGGETQYF,TGTGCCATCAGCGCCGGACAGGGAGGGGAGACCCAGTACTTC
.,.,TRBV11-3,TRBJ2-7,CASSRGKSGEQYF,TGTGCCAGCAGCCGAGGGAAATCGGGGGAGCAGTACTTC
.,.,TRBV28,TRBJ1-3,CASSLAISGNTIYF,TGTGCCAGCAGTTTAGCAATTTCTGGAAACACCATATATTTT
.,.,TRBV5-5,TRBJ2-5,CASSLVGETQYF,TGTGCCAGCAGCTTGGTAGGCGAGACCCAGTACTTC
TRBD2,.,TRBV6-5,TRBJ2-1,CASRGLATHEQFF,TGTGCCAGCAGAGGACTAGCGACGCATGAGCAGTTCTTC
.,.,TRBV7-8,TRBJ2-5,CASSRSGLRETQYF,TGTGCCAGCAGCCGCTCGGGTCTGAGGGAGACCCAGTACTTC
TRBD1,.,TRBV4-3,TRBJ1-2,CASSQNSRDRGYGYTF,TGCGCCAGCAGCCAAAATAGCCGGGACAGGGGCTATGGCTACACCTTC
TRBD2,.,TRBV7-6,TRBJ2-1,CASSERQREGLFF,TGTGCCAGCAGCGAGCGACAGCGGGAGGGCCTGTTCTTC
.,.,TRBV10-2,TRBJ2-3,CASSDNRADTQYF,TGCGCCAGCAGTGATAACAGAGCAGATACGCAGTATTTT
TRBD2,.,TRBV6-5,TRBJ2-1,CASSASGTTWDEQFF,TGTGCCAGCAGTGCCTCCGGGACTACGTGGGATGAGCAGTTCTTC
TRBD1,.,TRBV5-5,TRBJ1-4,CASSPGTGDEKLFF,TGTGCCAGCAGCCCCGGGACAGGGGATGAAAAACTGTTTTTT
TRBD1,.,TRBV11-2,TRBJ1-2,CASSLADRGLGYTF,TGTGCCAGCAGCTTAGCGGACAGGGGGCTCGGCTACACCTTC
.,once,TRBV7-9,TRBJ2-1,CASSLGPATYNEQFF,TGTGCCAGCAGCTTAGGGCCAGCAACCTACAATGAGCAGTTCTTC
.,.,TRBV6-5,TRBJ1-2,CASTPRGGGIRGYTF,TGTGCCAGCACCCCAAGGGGTGGGGGTATAAGGGGCTACACCTTC
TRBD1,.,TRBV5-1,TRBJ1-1,CASSLSGTANTEAFF,TGCGCCAGCAGCCTATCCGGGACAGCGAACACTGAAGCTTTCTTT
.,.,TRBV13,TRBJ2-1,CASSLGGNEQFF,TGTGCCAGCAGCTTAGGCGGCAATGAGCAGTTCTTC
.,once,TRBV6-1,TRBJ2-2,CASSVTGRGGELFF,TGTGCCAGCAGTGTAACGGGGCGGGGCGGGGAGCTGTTTTTT
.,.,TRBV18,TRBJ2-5,CASSPLLVSQETQYF,TGTGCCAGCTCACCACTCCTAGTAAGCCAAGAGACCCAGTACTTC
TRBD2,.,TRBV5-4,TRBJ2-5,CASSPGGRSEQETQYF,TGTGCCAGCAGCCCGGGAGGGCGCAGTGAACAAGAGACCCAGTACTTC
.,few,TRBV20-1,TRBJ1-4,CSARVGEKLFF,TGCAGTGCTAGAGTTGGGGAAAAACTGTTTTTT
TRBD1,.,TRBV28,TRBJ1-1,CASRRTGDTEAFF,TGTGCCAGCAGACGTACAGGGGACACTGAAGCTTTCTTT
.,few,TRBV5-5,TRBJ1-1,CASSTRQLTEAFF,TGTGCCAGCAGCACCCGACAGCTCACTGAAGCTTTCTTT
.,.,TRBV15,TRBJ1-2,CATSRDSGVSPGGYTF,TGTGCCACCAGCAGAGATTCGGGGGTTTCGCCAGGGGGCTACACCTTC
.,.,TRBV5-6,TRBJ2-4,CASSLRGLAKNIQYF,TGTGCCAGCAGCTTGAGGGGATTAGCCAAAAACATTCAGTACTTC
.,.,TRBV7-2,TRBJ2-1,CASSLSRSYNEQFF,TGTGCCAGCAGCCTTAGCAGGTCCTACAATGAGCAGTTCTTC
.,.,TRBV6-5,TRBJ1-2,CASSYSINRNYGYTF,TGTGCCAGCAGTTACTCGATAAACCGAAACTATGGCTACACCTTC
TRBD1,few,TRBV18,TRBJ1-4,CASSPAGGYEKLFF,TGTGCCAGCTCACCTGCAGGGGGCTATGAAAAACTGTTTTTT
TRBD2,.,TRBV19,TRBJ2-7,CASSIASGYYEQYF,TGTGCCAGTAGTATTGCTAGCGGGTACTACGAGCAGTACTTC
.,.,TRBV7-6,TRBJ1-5,CASSLAPGGANQPQHF,TGTGCCAGCAGCTTAGCGCCGGGAGGTGCGAATCAGCCCCAGCATTTT
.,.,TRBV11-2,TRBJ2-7,CASSLVAGFSYEQYF,TGTGCCAGCAGCTTGGTGGCTGGTTTTTCCTACGAGCAGTACTTC
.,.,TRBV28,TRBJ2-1,CASSLSVGQGHEQFF,TGTGCCAGCAGTTTATCTGTCGGGCAGGGCCATGAGCAGTTCTTC
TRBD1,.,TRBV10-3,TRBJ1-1,CAISPGTGRANTEAFF,TGTGCCATCAGTCCCGGGACAGGGAGGGCGAACACTGAAGCTTTCTTT